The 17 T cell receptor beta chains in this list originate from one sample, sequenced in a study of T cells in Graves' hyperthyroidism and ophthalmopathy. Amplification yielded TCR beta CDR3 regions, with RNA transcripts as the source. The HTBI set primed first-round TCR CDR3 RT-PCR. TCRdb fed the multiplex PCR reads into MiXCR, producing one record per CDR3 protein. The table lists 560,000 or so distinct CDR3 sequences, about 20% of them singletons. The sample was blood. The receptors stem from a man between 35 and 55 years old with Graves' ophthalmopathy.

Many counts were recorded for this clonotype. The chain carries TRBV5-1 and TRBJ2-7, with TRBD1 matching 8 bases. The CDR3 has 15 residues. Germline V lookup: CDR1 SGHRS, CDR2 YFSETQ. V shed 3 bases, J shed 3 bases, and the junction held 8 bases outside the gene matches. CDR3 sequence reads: CASSSLGTGRYEQYF. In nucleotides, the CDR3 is TGCGCCAGCAGCTCCCTCGGGACAGGCCGCTACGAGCAGTACTTC.

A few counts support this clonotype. DNA of the CDR3: TGTGCCAGCAGCTTAGATGAAGGGCCTAACACCGGGGAGCTGTTTTTT. Protein: CASSLDEGPNTGELFF. The chain links TRBV7-9 to TRBJ2-2; D is unclear. Trimming took 1 base from V and 2 from J, leaving 11 bases between them. Germline V gives CDR1 SEHNR, CDR2 FQNEAQ (reference sequence). The CDR3 is 16 amino acids.

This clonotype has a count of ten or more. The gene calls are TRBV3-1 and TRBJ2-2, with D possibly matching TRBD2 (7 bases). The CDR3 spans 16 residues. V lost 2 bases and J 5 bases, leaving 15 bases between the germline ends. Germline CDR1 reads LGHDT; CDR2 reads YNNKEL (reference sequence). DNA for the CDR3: TGTGCCAGCAGCCAACCGGGGGCTAGCGGAACCGGGGAGCTGTTTTTT. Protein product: CASSQPGASGTGELFF. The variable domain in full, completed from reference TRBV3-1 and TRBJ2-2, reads DTAVSQTPKYLVTQMGNDKSIKCEQNLGHDTMYWYKQDSKKFLKIMFSYNNKELIINETVPNRFSPKSPDKAHLNLHINSLELGDSAVYFCASSQPGASGTGELFFGEGSRLTVL.

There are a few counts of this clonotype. DNA for the CDR3: TGCGCCAGCAGCTTACTAGAGTCTGGGGCCAACGTCCTGACTTTC. It is translated as CASSLLESGANVLTF. J is TRBJ2-6 and V is TRBV5-1, with D perhaps matching TRBD2 (5 bases). CDR3 length: 15 residues. Trimming cost V 2 bases and J 1 base, with 7 bases left between them. CDR1 SGHRS and CDR2 YFSETQ come from the germline V gene.

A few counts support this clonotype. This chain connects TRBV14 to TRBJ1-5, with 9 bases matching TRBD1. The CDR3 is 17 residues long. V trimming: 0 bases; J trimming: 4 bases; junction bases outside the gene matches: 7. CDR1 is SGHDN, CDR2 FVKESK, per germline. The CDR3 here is CASSQDWGQGTNQPQHF. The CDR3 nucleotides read TGTGCCAGCAGCCAAGACTGGGGACAGGGAACGAATCAGCCCCAGCATTTT.

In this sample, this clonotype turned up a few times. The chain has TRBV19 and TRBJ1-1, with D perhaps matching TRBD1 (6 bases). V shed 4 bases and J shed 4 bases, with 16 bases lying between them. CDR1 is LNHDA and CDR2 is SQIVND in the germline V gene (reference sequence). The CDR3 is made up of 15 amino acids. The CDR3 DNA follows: TGTGCCAGTAGTACAGGGACAATCATGGGCACTGAAGCTTTCTTT. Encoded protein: CASSTGTIMGTEAFF.

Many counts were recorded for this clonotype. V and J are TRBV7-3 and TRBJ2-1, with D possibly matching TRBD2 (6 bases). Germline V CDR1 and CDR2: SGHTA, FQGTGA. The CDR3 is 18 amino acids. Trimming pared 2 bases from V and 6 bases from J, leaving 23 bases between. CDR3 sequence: CASSLLVPVGGKGNEQFF. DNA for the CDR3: TGTGCCAGCAGCTTATTGGTGCCTGTGGGCGGGAAGGGCAATGAGCAGTTCTTC.

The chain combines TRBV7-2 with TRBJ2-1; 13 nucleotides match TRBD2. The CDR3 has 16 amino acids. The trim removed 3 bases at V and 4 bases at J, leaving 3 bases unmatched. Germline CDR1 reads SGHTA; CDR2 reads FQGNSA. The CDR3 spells CASSFRTSGGYNEQFF. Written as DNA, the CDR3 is TGTGCCAGCAGCTTTCGGACTAGCGGGGGATACAATGAGCAGTTCTTC.

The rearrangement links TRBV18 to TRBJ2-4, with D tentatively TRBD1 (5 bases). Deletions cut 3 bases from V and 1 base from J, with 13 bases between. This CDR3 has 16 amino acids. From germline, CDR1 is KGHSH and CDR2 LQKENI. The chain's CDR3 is CASSPDKGVAKNIQYF. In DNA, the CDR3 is TGTGCCAGCTCACCGGACAAAGGGGTGGCCAAAAACATTCAGTACTTC.

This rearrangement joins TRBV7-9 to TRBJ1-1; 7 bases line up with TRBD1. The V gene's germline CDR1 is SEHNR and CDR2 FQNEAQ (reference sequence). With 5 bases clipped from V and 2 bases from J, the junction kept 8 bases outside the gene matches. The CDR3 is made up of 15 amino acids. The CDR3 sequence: CASSPTTGFNTEAFF. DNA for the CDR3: TGTGCCAGCAGCCCCACGACAGGGTTTAACACTGAAGCTTTCTTT. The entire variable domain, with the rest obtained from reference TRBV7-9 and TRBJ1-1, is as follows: DTGVSQNPRHKITKRGQNVTFRCDPISEHNRLYWYRQTLGQGPEFLTYFQNEAQLEKSRLLSDRFSAERPKGSFSTLEIQRTEQGDSAMYLCASSPTTGFNTEAFFGQGTRLTVV.

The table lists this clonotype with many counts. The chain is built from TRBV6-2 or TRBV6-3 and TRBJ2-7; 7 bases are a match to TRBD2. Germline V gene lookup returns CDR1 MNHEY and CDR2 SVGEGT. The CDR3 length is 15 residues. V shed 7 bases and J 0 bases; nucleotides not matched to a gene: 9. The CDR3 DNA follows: TGTGCCAGCAATCCGACCGGGACTAACTCCTACGAGCAGTACTTC. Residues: CASNPTGTNSYEQYF.

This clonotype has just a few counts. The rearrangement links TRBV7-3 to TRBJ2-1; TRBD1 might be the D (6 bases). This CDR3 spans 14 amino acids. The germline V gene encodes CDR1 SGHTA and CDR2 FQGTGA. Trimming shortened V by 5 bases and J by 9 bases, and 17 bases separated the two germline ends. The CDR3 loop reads CASSPQGLQSEQFF. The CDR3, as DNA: TGTGCCAGCAGCCCCCAGGGGCTACAATCTGAGCAGTTCTTC.

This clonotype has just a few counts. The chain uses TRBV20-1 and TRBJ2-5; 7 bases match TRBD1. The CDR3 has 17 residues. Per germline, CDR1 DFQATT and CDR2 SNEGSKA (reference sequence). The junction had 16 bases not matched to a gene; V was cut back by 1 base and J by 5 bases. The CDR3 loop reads CSARAPTWSRRGETQYF. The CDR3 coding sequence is TGCAGTGCTAGAGCTCCCACCTGGTCTCGCAGGGGGGAGACCCAGTACTTC.

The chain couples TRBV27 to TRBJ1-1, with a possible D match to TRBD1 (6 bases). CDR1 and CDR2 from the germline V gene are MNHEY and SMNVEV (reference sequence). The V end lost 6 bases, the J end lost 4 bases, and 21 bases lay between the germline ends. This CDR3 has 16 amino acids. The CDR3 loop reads CASSLRGGAWSTEAFF. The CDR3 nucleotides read TGTGCCAGCAGCCTTCGGGGGGGGGCATGGAGCACTGAAGCTTTCTTT.

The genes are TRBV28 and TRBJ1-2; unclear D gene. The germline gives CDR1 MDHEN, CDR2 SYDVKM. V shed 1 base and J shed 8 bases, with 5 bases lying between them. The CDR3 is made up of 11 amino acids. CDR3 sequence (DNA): TGTGCCAGCAGTTTATTCGGGGGCTACACCTTC. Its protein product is CASSLFGGYTF.

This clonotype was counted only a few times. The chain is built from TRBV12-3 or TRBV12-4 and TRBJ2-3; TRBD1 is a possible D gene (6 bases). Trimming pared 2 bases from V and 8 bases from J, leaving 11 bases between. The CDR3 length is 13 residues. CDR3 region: CASSLREGGTQYF. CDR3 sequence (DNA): TGTGCCAGCAGTTTACGAGAAGGGGGTACGCAGTATTTT.

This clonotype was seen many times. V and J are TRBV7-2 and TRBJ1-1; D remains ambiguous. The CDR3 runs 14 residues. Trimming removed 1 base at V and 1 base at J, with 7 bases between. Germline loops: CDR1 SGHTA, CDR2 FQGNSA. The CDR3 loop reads CASSLVPANTEAFF. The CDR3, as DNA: TGTGCCAGCAGCTTAGTTCCGGCGAACACTGAAGCTTTCTTT.